This record looks at one T cell receptor beta chain sequence and its context. The antigen remains unidentified. Free of recent acute infections or vaccinations, the donors were healthy HIV-negative adults. Trimming cost V 10 bases and J 0 bases, with 12 bases left between them. Looked up from germline, CDR1 is MNHNS and CDR2 is SASEGT. CDR3 length: 13 amino acids. Using immunoSEQ multiplex PCR, the repertoire was profiled, and TCRdb retains in-frame clones only, with some absent. The data show 2.5 million or so clones, around 94% seen once. This sample is part of a study of shared clonotypes between healthy human individuals. Looking at the study overall: Each donor's CD8 memory used one plate, CD8 naive two, each CD4 subset three.

Findings of the study overall: Investigators expected sequencing depth to affect clonotype sharing among donors. Naive subsets typically showed greater estimated richness than memory subsets.

The rearrangement links TRBV6-1 to TRBJ1-1, with a tentative D call TRBD1 (6 bases). Sequences were obtained from naive CD4+ T cells sorted from blood. Documented subset: CD45RA+ positively selected. The clonotype was recovered from a man between 18 and 29 years old in good health. DNA for the CDR3: TGTGCCACGATACAGGGACTGAACACTGAAGCTTTCTTT. This encodes CATIQGLNTEAFF.